This T cell receptor beta chain was identified during a study of T cell responses to AZD1222 COVID-19 vaccine. CDR1 is SGHTA and CDR2 is FQGNSA in the germline V gene. This CDR3 region has 15 residues. Trimming took off 5 bases at V and 6 bases at J, with 16 bases between the two ends. Profiled with immunoSEQ multiplex PCR; TCRdb holds only in-frame clones, not every one. Here the sample spans around 140,000 clones, more than 70% being singletons. The input for sequencing was peripheral blood, taken 28 days after the second AZD1222 dose. This TCR came from an adult who received the AZD1222 COVID-19 vaccine. V is TRBV7-2 and J is TRBJ2-2; D tentatively reads TRBD1 or TRBD2 (7 bases each). Written as DNA, the CDR3 is TGTGCCAGCAGCATGAGACAGGGAGGGGCCGGGGAGCTGTTTTTT. It codes for CASSMRQGGAGELFF.